Listed below are T cell receptor beta chains from one sample, sequenced in a study of shared clonotypes between healthy human individuals. Repertoires were generated with immunoSEQ multiplex PCR, while TCRdb's copy carries only in-frame clones and drops some. Of 730,000 or so clones in the sample, about two thirds were seen once. The source material was memory CD4+ T cells sorted from blood. The source of these receptors is a woman in her 30s in good health. Each CDR3 is given with its conserved first and last residue. Fields, in order: V gene, CDR3 protein.

V: TRBV27; CDR3: CASSFRNSGANVLTF
V: TRBV5-1; CDR3: CASSTRTGKETQYF
V: TRBV11-2; CDR3: CASTPQGVVGELFF
V: TRBV6-1; CDR3: CASSEPIGQGAREQYF
V: TRBV9; CDR3: CASSVTGDTQYF
V: TRBV6-1; CDR3: CASRDYQETQYF
V: TRBV29-1; CDR3: CSGVGSTDTQYF
V: TRBV7-2; CDR3: CASSPWTGGLNTEAFF
V: TRBV6-5; CDR3: CASSPSLLYEQYF
V: TRBV21-1; CDR3: CASSSRSISNQPQHF
V: TRBV10-2; CDR3: CATSGQGVARGTGELFF
V: TRBV28; CDR3: CASSPAGLYNEQFF
V: TRBV7-3; CDR3: CASSPSSMNTEAFF
V: TRBV5-1; CDR3: CASSLRQFTEAFF
V: TRBV15; CDR3: CATSREKRQEAFF
V: TRBV29-1; CDR3: CSAGKGGGTEAFF
V: TRBV6-1; CDR3: CASSEIGLAGRLASTDTQYF
V: TRBV28; CDR3: CASSLPQVETQYF
V: TRBV7-9; CDR3: CASQTSGYNEQFF
V: TRBV28; CDR3: CASSPPGHPTGELFF
V: TRBV7-2; CDR3: CASSPLVFGNEQFF
V: TRBV7-9; CDR3: CASSHRGGTQYF
V: TRBV10-1; CDR3: CATSAVPEGAKNIQYF
V: TRBV11-2; CDR3: CASSLYATGQNTEAFF
V: TRBV28; CDR3: CASNEGGREQFF
V: TRBV4-1; CDR3: CASSRGPQDYLNEQFF
V: TRBV10-1; CDR3: CASSDGLAGADEQFF
V: TRBV4-1; CDR3: CASSPHPGESSGANVLTF
V: TRBV5-5; CDR3: CASSPTSGNTGELFF
V: TRBV5-1; CDR3: CASSLATVNQDTQYF
V: TRBV18; CDR3: CASSPTGRGLNEQFF